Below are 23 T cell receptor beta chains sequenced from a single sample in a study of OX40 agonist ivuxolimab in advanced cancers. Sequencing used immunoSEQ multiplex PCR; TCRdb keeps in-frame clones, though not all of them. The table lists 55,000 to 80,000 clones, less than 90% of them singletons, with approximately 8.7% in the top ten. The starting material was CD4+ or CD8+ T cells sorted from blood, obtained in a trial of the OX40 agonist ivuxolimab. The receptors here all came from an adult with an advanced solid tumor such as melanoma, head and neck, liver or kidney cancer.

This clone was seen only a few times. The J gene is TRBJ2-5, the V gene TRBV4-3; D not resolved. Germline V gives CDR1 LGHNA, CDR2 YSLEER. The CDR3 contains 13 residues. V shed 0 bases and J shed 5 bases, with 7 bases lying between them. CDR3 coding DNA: TGCGCCAGCAGCCAAGAATGGCGGGAGACCCAGTACTTC. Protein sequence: CASSQEWRETQYF.

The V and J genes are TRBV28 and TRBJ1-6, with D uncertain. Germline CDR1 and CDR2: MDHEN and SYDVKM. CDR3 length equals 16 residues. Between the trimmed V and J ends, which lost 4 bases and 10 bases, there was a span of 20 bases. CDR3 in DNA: TGTGCCAGCAGTTCCATACCCACTTTGGGCTACTCACCCCTCCACTTT. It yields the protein CASSSIPTLGYSPLHF.

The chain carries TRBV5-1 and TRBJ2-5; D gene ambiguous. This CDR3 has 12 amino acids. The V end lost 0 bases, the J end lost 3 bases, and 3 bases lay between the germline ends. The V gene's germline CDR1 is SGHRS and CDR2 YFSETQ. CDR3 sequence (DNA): TGCGCCAGCAGCTTGGGGGAAGAGACCCAGTACTTC. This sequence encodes CASSLGEETQYF.

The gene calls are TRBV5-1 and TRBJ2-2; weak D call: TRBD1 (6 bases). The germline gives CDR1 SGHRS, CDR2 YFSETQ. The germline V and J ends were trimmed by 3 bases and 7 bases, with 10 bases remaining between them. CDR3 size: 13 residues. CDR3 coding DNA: TGCGCCAGCAGCTCACAGGGAAACGGGGAGCTGTTTTTT. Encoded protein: CASSSQGNGELFF.

The CDR3: CASSLWAGNPQHF. CDR3 coding DNA: TGTGCCAGCAGCTTATGGGCAGGGAATCCCCAGCATTTT. The V call is TRBV7-3, the J call TRBJ1-5; a weak D match, TRBD1 (5 bases). Germline CDR1 SGHTA, CDR2 FQGTGA. The CDR3 length is 13 residues. Trimming took off 2 bases at V and 10 bases at J, with 12 bases between the two ends.

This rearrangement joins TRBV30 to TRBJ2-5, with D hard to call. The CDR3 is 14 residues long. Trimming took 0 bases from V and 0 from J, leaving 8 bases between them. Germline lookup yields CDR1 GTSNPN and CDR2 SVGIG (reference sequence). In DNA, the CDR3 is TGTGCCTGGAGTGTTCTGGGAAACCAAGAGACCCAGTACTTC. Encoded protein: CAWSVLGNQETQYF.

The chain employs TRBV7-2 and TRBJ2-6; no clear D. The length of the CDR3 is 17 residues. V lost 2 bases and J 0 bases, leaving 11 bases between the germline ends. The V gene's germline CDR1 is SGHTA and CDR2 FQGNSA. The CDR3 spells CASSLLPESSGANVLTF. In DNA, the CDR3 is TGTGCCAGCAGCTTACTTCCCGAGAGCTCTGGGGCCAACGTCCTGACTTTC. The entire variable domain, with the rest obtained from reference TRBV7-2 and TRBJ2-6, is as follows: GAGVSQSPSNKVTEKGKDVELRCDPISGHTALYWYRQSLGQGLEFLIYFQGNSAPDKSGLPSDRFSAERTGGSVSTLTIQRTQQEDSAVYLCASSLLPESSGANVLTFGAGSRLTVL.

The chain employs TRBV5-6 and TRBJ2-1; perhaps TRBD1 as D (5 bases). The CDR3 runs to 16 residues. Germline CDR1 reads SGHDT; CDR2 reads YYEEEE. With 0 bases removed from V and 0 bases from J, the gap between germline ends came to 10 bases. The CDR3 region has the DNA TGTGCCAGCAGCTTGGCCCCGGACATCTCCTACAATGAGCAGTTCTTC. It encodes CASSLAPDISYNEQFF.

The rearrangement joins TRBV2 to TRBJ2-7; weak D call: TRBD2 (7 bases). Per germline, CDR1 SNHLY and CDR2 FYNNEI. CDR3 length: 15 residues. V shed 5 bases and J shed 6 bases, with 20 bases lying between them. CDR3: CASSPTWGGPGEQYF. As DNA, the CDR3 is TGTGCCAGCAGTCCCACATGGGGGGGGCCTGGCGAGCAGTACTTC.

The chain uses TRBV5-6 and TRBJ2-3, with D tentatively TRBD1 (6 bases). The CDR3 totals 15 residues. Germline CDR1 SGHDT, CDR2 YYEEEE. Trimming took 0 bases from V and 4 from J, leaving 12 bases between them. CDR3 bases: TGTGCCAGCAGCTTGGCACAGGGATTGGCAGATACGCAGTATTTT. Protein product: CASSLAQGLADTQYF.

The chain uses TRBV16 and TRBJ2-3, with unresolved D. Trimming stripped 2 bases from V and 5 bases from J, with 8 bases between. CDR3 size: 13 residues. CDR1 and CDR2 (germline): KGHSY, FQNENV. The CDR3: CASSQNSEDTQYF. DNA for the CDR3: TGTGCCAGCAGCCAAAACTCGGAAGATACGCAGTATTTT.

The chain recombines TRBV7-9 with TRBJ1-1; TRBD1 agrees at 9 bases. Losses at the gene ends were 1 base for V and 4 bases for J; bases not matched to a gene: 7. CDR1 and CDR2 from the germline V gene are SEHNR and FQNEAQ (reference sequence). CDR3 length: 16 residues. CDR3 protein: CASSLDRGRDFTEAFF. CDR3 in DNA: TGTGCCAGCAGCTTAGACAGGGGGCGCGACTTCACTGAAGCTTTCTTT.

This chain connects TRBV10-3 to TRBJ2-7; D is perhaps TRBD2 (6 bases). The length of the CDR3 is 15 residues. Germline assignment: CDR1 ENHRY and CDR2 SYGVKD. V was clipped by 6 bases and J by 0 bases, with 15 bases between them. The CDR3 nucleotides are TGTGCCATCAGATCCCCCGGGACTGGCTCCTACGAGCAGTACTTC. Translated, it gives CAIRSPGTGSYEQYF.

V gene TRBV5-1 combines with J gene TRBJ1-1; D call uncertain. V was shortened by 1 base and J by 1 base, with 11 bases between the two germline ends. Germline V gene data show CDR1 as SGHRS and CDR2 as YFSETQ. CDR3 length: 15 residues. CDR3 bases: TGCGCCAGCAGCTTGTTGGGGAAACGGAACACTGAAGCTTTCTTT. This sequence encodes CASSLLGKRNTEAFF.

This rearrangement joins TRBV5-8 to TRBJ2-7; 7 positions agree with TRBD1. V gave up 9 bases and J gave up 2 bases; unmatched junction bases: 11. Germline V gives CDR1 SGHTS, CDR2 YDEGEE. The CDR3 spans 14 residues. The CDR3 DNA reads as TGTGCCACCACTCCGGGACAGTATACCTACGAGCAGTACTTC. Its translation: CATTPGQYTYEQYF.

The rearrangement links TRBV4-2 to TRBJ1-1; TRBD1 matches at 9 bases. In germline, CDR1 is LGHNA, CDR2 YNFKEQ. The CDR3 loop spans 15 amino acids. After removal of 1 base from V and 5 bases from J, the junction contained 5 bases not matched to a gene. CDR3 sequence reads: CASSQAQGASTEAFF. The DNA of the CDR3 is TGTGCCAGCAGCCAAGCACAGGGGGCTTCTACTGAAGCTTTCTTT.

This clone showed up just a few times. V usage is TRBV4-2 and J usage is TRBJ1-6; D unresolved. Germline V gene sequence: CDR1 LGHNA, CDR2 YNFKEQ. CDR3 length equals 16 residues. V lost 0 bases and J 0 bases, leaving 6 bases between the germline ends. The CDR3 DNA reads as TGTGCCAGCAGCCAAGAGGGGAGCTCCTATAATTCACCCCTCCACTTT. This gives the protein CASSQEGSSYNSPLHF.

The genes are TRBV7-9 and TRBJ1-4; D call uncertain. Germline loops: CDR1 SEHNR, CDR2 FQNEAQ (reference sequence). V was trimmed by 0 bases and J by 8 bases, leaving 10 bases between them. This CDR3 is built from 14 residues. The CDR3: CASSLAADQEKLFF. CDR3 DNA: TGTGCCAGCAGCTTAGCGGCTGACCAGGAAAAACTGTTTTTT.

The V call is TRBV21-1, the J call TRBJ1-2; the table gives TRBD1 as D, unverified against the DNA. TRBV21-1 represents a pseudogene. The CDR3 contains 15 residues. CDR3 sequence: CASIWTGCRQDGYTF. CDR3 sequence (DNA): TGTGCCAGCATCTGGACAGGGTGCAGGCAAGATGGCTACACCTTC.

In DNA, the CDR3 is TGTGCCAGCAGTTTGGACAGGCTCCGTGAAAAACTGTTTTTT. It codes for CASSLDRLREKLFF. The genes are TRBV28 and TRBJ1-4, with 7 bases identical to TRBD1. Germline CDR1 is MDHEN and CDR2 is SYDVKM. The V gene end was trimmed by 3 bases and the J gene end by 7 bases; junction bases not matched to a gene: 5. The CDR3 covers 14 residues.

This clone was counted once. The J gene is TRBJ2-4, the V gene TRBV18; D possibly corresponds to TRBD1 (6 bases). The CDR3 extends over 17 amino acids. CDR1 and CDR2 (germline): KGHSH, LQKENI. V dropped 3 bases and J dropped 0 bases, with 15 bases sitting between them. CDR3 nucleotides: TGTGCCAGCTCACCGACTTCAGGGGATCTAGCCAAAAACATTCAGTACTTC. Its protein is CASSPTSGDLAKNIQYF.

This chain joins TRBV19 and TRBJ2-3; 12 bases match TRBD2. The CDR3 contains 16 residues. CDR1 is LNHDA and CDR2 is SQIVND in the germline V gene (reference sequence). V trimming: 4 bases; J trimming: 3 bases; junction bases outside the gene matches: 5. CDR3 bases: TGTGCCAGTAGTAGGGGAGGACTAGCGGGGACAGATACGCAGTATTTT. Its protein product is CASSRGGLAGTDTQYF. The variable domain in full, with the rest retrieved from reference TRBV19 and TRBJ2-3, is DGGITQSPKYLFRKEGQNVTLSCEQNLNHDAMYWYRQDPGQGLRLIYYSQIVNDFQKGDIAEGYSVSREKKESFPLTVTSAQKNPTAFYLCASSRGGLAGTDTQYFGPGTRLTVL.

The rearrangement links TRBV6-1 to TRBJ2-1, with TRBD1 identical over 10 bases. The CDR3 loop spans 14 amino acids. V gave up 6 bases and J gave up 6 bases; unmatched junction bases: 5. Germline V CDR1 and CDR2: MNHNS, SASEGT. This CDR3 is CASSRQGAGNEQFF. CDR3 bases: TGTGCCAGCAGCAGACAGGGGGCGGGCAATGAGCAGTTCTTC.